The T cell receptor (beta chain) under discussion was sequenced for a study of response to subunit inactivated influenza vaccine. TCRdb ran MiXCR on the RT-PCR reads and lists one entry per CDR3 protein. Of about half a million distinct CDR3 sequences listed, about a tenth are singletons. The specimen comprised PBMCs from blood, sampled 40 to 50 days after vaccination. This receptor was obtained from a man aged 50 to 59 who received an inactivated influenza vaccine.

In nucleotides, the CDR3 is TGTGCCAGCAACCTCAGACCGGGAGGGGAGACCCAGTACTTC. It codes for CASNLRPGGETQYF. This rearrangement joins TRBV6-2 or TRBV6-3 to TRBJ2-5; TRBD2 matches 8 bases. Losses at the gene ends were 7 bases for V and 5 bases for J; bases not matched to a gene: 9. There are 14 residues in the CDR3. Looked up from germline, CDR1 is MNHEY and CDR2 is SVGEGT.